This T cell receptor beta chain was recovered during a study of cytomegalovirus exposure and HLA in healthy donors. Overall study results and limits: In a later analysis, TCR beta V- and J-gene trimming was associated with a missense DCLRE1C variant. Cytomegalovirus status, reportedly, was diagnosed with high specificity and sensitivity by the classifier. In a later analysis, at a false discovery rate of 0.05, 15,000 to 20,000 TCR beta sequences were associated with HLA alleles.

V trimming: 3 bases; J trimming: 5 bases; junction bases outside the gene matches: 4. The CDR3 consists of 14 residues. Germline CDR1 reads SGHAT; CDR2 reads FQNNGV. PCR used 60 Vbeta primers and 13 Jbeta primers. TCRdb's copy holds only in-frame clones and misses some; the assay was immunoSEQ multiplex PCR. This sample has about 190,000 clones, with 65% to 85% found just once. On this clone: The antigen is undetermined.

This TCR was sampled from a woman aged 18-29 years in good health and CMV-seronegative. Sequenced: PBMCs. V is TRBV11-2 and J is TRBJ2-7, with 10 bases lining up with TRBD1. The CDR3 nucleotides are TGTGCCAGCAGCTTTTGGACAGGGGGGAACGAGCAGTACTTC. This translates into CASSFWTGGNEQYF.